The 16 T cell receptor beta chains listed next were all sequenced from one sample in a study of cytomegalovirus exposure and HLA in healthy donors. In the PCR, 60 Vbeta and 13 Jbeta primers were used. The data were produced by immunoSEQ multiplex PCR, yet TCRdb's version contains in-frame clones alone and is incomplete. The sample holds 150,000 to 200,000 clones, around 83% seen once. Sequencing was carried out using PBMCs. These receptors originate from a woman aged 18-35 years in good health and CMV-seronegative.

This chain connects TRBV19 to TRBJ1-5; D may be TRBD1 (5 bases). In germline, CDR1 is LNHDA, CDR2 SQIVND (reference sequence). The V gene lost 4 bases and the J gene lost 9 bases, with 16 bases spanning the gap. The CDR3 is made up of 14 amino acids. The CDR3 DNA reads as TGTGCCAGTAGTAGCGTGGGGGGGAAGGCGCCCCAGCATTTT. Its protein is CASSSVGGKAPQHF.

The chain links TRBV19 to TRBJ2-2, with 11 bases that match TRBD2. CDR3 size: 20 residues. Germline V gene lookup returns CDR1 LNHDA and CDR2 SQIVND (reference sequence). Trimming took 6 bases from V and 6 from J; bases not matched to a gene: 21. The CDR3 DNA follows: TGTGCCAGTAGCTTAATCCATTCTGGACTAGCGGGTGGATCCTCCGGGGAGCTGTTTTTT. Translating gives CASSLIHSGLAGGSSGELFF.

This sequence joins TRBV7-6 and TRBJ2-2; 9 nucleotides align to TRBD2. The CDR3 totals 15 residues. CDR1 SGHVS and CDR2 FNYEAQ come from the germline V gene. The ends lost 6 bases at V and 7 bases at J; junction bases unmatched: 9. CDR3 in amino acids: CASSLIAGDGGELFF. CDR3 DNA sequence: TGTGCCAGCAGTTTAATAGCGGGAGACGGCGGGGAGCTGTTTTTT.

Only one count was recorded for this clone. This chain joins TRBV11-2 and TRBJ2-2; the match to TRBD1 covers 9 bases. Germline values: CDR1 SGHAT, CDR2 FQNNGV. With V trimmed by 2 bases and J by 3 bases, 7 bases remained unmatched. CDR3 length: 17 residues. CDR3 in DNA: TGTGCCAGCAGCTTATGGGGGGGACAGGGTGACACCGGGGAGCTGTTTTTT. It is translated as CASSLWGGQGDTGELFF.

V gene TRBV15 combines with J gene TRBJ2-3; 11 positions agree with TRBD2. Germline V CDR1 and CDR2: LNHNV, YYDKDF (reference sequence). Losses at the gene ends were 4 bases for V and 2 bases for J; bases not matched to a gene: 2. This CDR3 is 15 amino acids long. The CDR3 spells CATSTGLAVTDTQYF. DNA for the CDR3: TGTGCCACCAGCACGGGACTAGCGGTCACAGATACGCAGTATTTT.

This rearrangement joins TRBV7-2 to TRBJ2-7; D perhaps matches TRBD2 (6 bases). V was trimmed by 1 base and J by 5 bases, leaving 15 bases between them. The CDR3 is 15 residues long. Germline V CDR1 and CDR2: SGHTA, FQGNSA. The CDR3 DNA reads TGTGCCAGCAGCTTAGGTTCTCCGGGACTCGACGAGCAGTACTTC. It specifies CASSLGSPGLDEQYF.

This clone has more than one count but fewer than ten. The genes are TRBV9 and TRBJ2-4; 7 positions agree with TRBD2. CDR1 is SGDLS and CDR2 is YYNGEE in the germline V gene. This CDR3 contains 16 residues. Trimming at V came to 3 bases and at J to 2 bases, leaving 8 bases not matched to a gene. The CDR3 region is CASSATGLVSKNIQYF. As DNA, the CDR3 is TGTGCCAGCAGCGCCACCGGACTAGTATCCAAAAACATTCAGTACTTC.

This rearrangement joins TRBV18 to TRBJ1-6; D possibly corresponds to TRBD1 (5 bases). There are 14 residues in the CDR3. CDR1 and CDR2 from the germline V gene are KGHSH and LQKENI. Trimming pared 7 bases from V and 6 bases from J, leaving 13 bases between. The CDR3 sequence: CASFRGDPNSPLHF. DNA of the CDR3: TGTGCCAGCTTCCGGGGGGATCCTAATTCACCCCTCCACTTT.

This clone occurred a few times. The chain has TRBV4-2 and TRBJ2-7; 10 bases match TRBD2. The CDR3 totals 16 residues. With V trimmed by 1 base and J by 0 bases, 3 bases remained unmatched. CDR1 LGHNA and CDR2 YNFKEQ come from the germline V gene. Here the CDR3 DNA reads TGTGCCAGCAGCCAAGCCTCTAGCGGGGGCTCCTACGAGCAGTACTTC. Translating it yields CASSQASSGGSYEQYF.

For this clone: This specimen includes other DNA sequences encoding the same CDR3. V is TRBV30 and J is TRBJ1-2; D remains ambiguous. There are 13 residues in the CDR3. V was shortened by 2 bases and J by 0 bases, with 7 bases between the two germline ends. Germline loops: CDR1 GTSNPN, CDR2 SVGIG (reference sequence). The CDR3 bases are TGTGCCTGGAGTCCGGGAGCTAACTATGGCTACACCTTC. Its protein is CAWSPGANYGYTF.

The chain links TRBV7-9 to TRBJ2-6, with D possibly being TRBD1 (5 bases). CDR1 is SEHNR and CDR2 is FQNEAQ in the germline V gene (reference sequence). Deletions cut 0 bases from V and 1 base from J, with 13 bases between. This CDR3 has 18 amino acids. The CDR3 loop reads CASSLAVAGISGANVLTF. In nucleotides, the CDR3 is TGTGCCAGCAGCTTAGCGGTAGCAGGGATATCTGGGGCCAACGTCCTGACTTTC.

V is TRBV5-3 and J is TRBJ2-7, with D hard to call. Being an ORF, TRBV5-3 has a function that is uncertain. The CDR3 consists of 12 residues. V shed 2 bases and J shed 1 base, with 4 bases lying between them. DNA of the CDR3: TGTGCCAGAAGCTTCCGGTCCTACGAGCAGTACTTC. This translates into CARSFRSYEQYF.

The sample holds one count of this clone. DNA of the CDR3: TGTGCCAGCAGCCCACAGACAGGTAGCTCGCCCTACGAGCAGTACTTC. Its translation: CASSPQTGSSPYEQYF. V is TRBV7-9 and J is TRBJ2-7, with a tentative D call TRBD1 (6 bases). Trimming took 5 bases from V and 2 from J, leaving 19 bases between them. This CDR3 spans 16 amino acids. In germline, CDR1 is SEHNR, CDR2 FQNEAQ (reference sequence).

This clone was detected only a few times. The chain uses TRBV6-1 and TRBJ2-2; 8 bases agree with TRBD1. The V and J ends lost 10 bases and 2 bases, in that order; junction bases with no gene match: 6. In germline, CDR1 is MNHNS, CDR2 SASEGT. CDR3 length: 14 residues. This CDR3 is CAILRGLNTGELFF. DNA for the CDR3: TGTGCCATCCTCAGGGGGCTCAACACCGGGGAGCTGTTTTTT.

The CDR3 DNA sequence: TGCGCCAGCAGCCAAGAGGAACAGGGCTCGTCCGGGGAGCTGTTTTTT. Amino acid sequence: CASSQEEQGSSGELFF. The J gene is TRBJ2-2, the V gene TRBV4-3; a possible D gene is TRBD1 (6 bases). The CDR3 runs 16 residues. V dropped 0 bases and J dropped 6 bases, with 14 bases sitting between them. Germline CDR1 is LGHNA and CDR2 is YSLEER.

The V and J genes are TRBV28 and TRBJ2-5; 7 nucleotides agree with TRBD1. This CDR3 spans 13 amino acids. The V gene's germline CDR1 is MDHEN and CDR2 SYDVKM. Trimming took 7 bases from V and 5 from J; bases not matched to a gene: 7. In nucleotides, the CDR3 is TGTGCCAGCACCCTTCCCAGGGGGGAGACCCAGTACTTC. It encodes CASTLPRGETQYF. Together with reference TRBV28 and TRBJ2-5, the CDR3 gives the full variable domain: DVKVTQSSRYLVKRTGEKVFLECVQDMDHENMFWYRQDPGLGLRLIYFSYDVKMKEKGDIPEGYSVSREKKERFSLILESASTNQTSMYLCASTLPRGETQYFGPGTRLLVL.